This T cell receptor beta chain was obtained from a study of tumor and adjacent non-tumor tissue in lung cancer. Study as a whole: There were roughly 11 adenocarcinoma, 2 squamous cell carcinoma and 1 small cell lung cancer cases. Findings and caveats of the study: Shorter survival was associated with higher TCR diversity in tumors. Significantly higher TCR diversity was found in tumor than normal lung.

Three rounds of nested PCR, following a modified ARM-PCR protocol, produced the TCRbeta library. TCRdb recomputed calls from the multiplex PCR reads with MiXCR, one row per CDR3 protein. The data contain 65,000 to 80,000 distinct CDR3 sequences, around 73% of them singletons. Turning to this clonotype: Its specificity is unknown. One junction end disagrees with the germline gene, perhaps due to a read error.

The template was RNA from unsorted bulk tissue. Newly diagnosed lung cancer patients had thoracic surgery in China, August–late 2014, without prior chemotherapy. The TCR sequence derives from a man between 60 and 75 years old with non-small cell lung cancer. The sequencing sample was made of lung tumor tissue.

The CDR3 coding sequence is TGTGCCAGCAACCGGACAGTGTCCTACGAGCATTACTTC. Protein: CASNRTVSYEHYF. The chain has TRBV5-6 and TRBJ2-7; a weak D match, TRBD1 (6 bases). Germline V gene sequence: CDR1 SGHDT, CDR2 YYEEEE. The CDR3 has 13 amino acids.